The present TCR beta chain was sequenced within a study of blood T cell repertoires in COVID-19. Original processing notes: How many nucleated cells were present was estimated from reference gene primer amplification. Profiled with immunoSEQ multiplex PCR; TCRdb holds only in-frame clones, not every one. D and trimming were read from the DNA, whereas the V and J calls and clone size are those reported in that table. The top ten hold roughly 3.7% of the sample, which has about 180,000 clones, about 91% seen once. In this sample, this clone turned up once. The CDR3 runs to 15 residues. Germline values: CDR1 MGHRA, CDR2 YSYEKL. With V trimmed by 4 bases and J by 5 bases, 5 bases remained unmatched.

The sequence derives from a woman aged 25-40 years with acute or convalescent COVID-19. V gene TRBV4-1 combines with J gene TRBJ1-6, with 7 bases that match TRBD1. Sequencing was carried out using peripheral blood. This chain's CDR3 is CASSRKTGDNSPLHF. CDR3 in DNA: TGCGCCAGCAGCCGGAAAACAGGGGATAATTCACCCCTCCACTTT.